Described below is a single TCR beta chain sequence and its context. What it binds is not known. This specimen comes from a study of cytomegalovirus exposure and HLA in healthy donors. Study summary: When 398 donors were genotyped, approximately 81% of them were found to fall in the Caucasian-associated ancestry cluster. Study-level points and caveats: Another analysis was done later, and it associated 15,000 or so TCR beta sequences with HLA alleles at 0.05 false discovery rate. Most TCRs appeared rarely, but some public TCRs recurred in many donors.

A multiplex PCR was run with 60 Vbeta primers and 13 Jbeta primers. Data came from immunoSEQ multiplex PCR; TCRdb stores just in-frame clones and leaves some out. The sample lists approximately 160,000 clones; 75% to 90% were seen once. Material: PBMCs. The receptor comes from a human donor in good health.

DNA for the CDR3: TGTGCCAGCAGCTCGGACAGCGACTCCTACGAGCAGTACTTC. This codes for CASSSDSDSYEQYF. This chain connects TRBV5-8 to TRBJ2-7, with a tentative D call TRBD1 (6 bases). The CDR3 covers 14 residues. Germline CDR1 SGHTS, CDR2 YDEGEE. The V gene lost 3 bases and the J gene lost 0 bases, with 10 bases spanning the gap.